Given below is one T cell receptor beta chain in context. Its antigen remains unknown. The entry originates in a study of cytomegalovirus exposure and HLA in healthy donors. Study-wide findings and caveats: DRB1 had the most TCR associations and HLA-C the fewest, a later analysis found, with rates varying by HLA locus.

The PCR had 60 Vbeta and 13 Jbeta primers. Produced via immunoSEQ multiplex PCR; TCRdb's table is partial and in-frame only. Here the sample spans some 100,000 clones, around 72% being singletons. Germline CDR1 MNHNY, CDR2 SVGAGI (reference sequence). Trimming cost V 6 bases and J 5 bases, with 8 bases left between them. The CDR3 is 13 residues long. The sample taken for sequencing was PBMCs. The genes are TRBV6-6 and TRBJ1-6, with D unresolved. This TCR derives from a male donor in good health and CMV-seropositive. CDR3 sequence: CASSRENNSPLHF. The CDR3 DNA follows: TGTGCCAGCAGCCGGGAAAATAATTCACCCCTCCACTTT.